The entry that follows covers one T cell receptor (beta chain) sequence. The protocol was immunoSEQ multiplex PCR, while the TCRdb copy is restricted to in-frame clones and leaves out a portion. The sample contains roughly 35,000 clones, 75% to 85% of which appear only once. These data originate in a study of OX40 agonist ivuxolimab in advanced cancers. On the study more broadly: Prior anti-PD-1, anti-PD-L1 or anti-CTLA-4 therapy was allowed; around 40% had some.

Germline CDR1 and CDR2: LGHNT and FRNRAP. Trimming removed 4 bases at V and 7 bases at J, with 13 bases between. This CDR3 region has 14 residues. The input for sequencing was CD4+ or CD8+ T cells sorted from blood, taken in a trial of the OX40 agonist ivuxolimab. V usage is TRBV12-5 and J usage is TRBJ2-2, with D perhaps TRBD2 (5 bases). The receptor was isolated from an adult with an advanced solid tumor such as melanoma, head and neck, liver or kidney cancer. CDR3 region: CASGSEGLHGELFF. Here the CDR3 DNA reads TGTGCTAGTGGTTCCGAGGGTCTTCACGGGGAGCTGTTTTTT. Filled out from reference TRBV12-5 and TRBJ2-2, the complete variable domain reads DARVTQTPRHKVTEMGQEVTMRCQPILGHNTVFWYRQTMMQGLELLAYFRNRAPLDDSGMPKDRFSAEMPDATLATLKIQPSEPRDSAVYFCASGSEGLHGELFFGEGSRLTVL.